Following are 29 T cell receptor beta chains from one sample sequenced in a study of post-analysis software for immune sequencing data. Study findings and constraints: The five TRBV segments detected at higher frequency in patients than in controls included TRBV5-6, TRBV5-1 and TRBV20-1.

Antigens for these TCRs are unknown. Built from TCR beta cDNA, the libraries had unique molecular identifiers in them. TCRdb reprocessed the PCR reads with MiXCR, giving one entry per CDR3 protein. The data show approximately 690,000 distinct CDR3 sequences, roughly three fifths seen once. The sequenced sample was blood. These receptors were obtained from a girl aged 2 to 9 with multiple sclerosis.

CDR3 coding DNA: TGTGCCAGCAGCTTAGTAACAGGGACGACCGGGGAGCTGTTTTTT. Its protein product is CASSLVTGTTGELFF. The gene calls are TRBV7-2 and TRBJ2-2, with D perhaps TRBD1 (6 bases). CDR3 length: 15 amino acids. Germline V CDR1 and CDR2: SGHTA, FQGNSA. Trimming took 1 base from V and 5 from J, leaving 11 bases between them.

This clonotype was recorded a few times. The chain has TRBV4-3 and TRBJ1-1; no definite D call. The CDR3 consists of 15 residues. V was clipped by 0 bases and J by 0 bases, with 8 bases between them. Germline-derived CDR1 and CDR2 are LGHNA and YSLEER. The DNA for the CDR3 is TGCGCCAGCAGCCAAGAAAGGAGATTGAACACTGAAGCTTTCTTT. Its protein product is CASSQERRLNTEAFF.

This clonotype was recorded once. The chain has TRBV12-3 or TRBV12-4 and TRBJ1-2; D gene unclear. With 1 base removed from V and 4 bases from J, the gap between germline ends came to 13 bases. CDR3 size: 15 residues. CDR3 nucleotide sequence: TGTGCCAGCAGTTTAGGTCAGCCCATTCTCTATGGCTACACCTTC. Translation gives CASSLGQPILYGYTF.

The V call is TRBV2, the J call TRBJ2-5; the D is unclear. V was cut by 2 bases and J by 6 bases, with 4 bases left in between. CDR1 and CDR2 from the germline V gene are SNHLY and FYNNEI. The CDR3 runs 11 residues. CDR3: CASSERKTQYF. DNA for the CDR3: TGTGCCAGCAGTGAAAGGAAGACCCAGTACTTC.

The chain has TRBV7-9 and TRBJ1-2; D remains ambiguous. V shed 2 bases and J shed 4 bases, with 8 bases lying between them. The CDR3 sequence is 13 residues long. Per the germline V gene, CDR1 is SEHNR and CDR2 is FQNEAQ (reference sequence). The DNA for the CDR3 is TGTGCCAGCAGCTTATCGGGTGTCTATGGCTACACCTTC. This translates into CASSLSGVYGYTF.

The CDR3 spells CAISEPTSGTYNEQFF. As DNA, the CDR3 is TGTGCCATCAGTGAGCCGACTAGCGGGACATACAATGAGCAGTTCTTC. The V and J genes are TRBV10-3 and TRBJ2-1; TRBD2 matches at 11 bases. This CDR3 is 16 amino acids long. CDR1 is ENHRY, CDR2 SYGVKD, per germline. The junction had 4 bases not matched to a gene; V was cut back by 2 bases and J by 4 bases.

This clonotype appeared once. The V call is TRBV27, the J call TRBJ2-3; weak D call: TRBD1 (6 bases). The germline V gene has CDR1 MNHEY and CDR2 SMNVEV (reference sequence). This CDR3 is 15 amino acids long. The V and J ends lost 5 bases and 2 bases respectively, with 14 bases between them. CDR3 residues: CASSANRQVTDTQYF. The CDR3 coding sequence is TGTGCCAGCAGTGCTAATAGACAGGTCACAGATACGCAGTATTTT.

The rearrangement joins TRBV6-5 to TRBJ2-1; 11 bases map to TRBD2. The germline gives CDR1 MNHEY, CDR2 SVGAGI. With 0 bases clipped from V and 10 bases from J, the junction kept 8 bases outside the gene matches. This CDR3 is built from 16 residues. The CDR3 sequence is CASSYSTIAGGHEQFF. The CDR3 nucleotides read TGTGCCAGCAGTTACTCGACTATAGCGGGGGGGCACGAGCAGTTCTTC.

This clonotype was seen more than once but under ten times. One junction end does not reproduce the germline sequence, and a read error may be involved. CDR3 amino acids: CASSIGPNSPLHF. The CDR3 DNA sequence: TGTGCTAGCAGCATAGGACCTAATTCACCCCTCCACTTT. This chain connects TRBV7-7 to TRBJ1-6; no reliable D call. The CDR3 has 13 residues. Germline loops: CDR1 SSHAT, CDR2 FNYEAQ (reference sequence). Filled out from reference TRBV7-7 and TRBJ1-6, the complete variable domain reads GAGVSQSPRYKVTKRGQDVTLRCDPISSHATLYWYQQALGQGPEFLTYFNYEAQPDKSGLPSDRFSAERPEGSISTLTIQRTEQRDSAMYRCASSIGPNSPLHFGNGTRLTVT.

This CDR3 reads CASSLALVPQVLMNTEAFF. The DNA of the CDR3 is TGTGCCAGCAGCTTAGCCTTGGTTCCCCAAGTACTTATGAACACTGAAGCTTTCTTT. This chain connects TRBV7-6 to TRBJ1-1; no clear D. V was cut by 0 bases and J by 0 bases, with 20 bases left in between. CDR3 size: 19 residues. Per germline, CDR1 SGHVS and CDR2 FNYEAQ.

The gene calls are TRBV20-1 and TRBJ2-5; a weak D match, TRBD1 (5 bases). The CDR3 runs to 15 residues. Germline assignment: CDR1 DFQATT and CDR2 SNEGSKA (reference sequence). Trimming pared 3 bases from V and 1 base from J, leaving 15 bases between. DNA of the CDR3: TGCAGTGCTAGGGACCCTAGGGGTATCCAAGAGACCCAGTACTTC. Residues: CSARDPRGIQETQYF.

The chain is built from TRBV5-1 and TRBJ2-1; TRBD1 matches 7 bases. CDR1 and CDR2 (germline): SGHRS, YFSETQ. The CDR3 sequence is 14 residues long. Unmatched junction bases numbered 5, after V lost 6 bases and J lost 2 bases. The CDR3 DNA sequence: TGCGCCAGCACCCCGGGACAGCCCTACAATGAGCAGTTCTTC. Translating gives CASTPGQPYNEQFF.

The sample holds a few counts of this clonotype. The chain combines TRBV7-9 with TRBJ1-2; D call uncertain. V was pared by 3 bases and J by 5 bases, with 13 bases between. From germline, CDR1 is SEHNR and CDR2 FQNEAQ (reference sequence). CDR3 size: 14 residues. Written as DNA, the CDR3 is TGTGCCAGCAGCTTTAACCCAGAGTTGTATGGCTACACCTTC. This encodes CASSFNPELYGYTF.

This clonotype showed up just a few times. This chain links TRBV29-1 with TRBJ1-1; D remains unclear. V shed 4 bases and J shed 3 bases, with 9 bases lying between them. From germline, CDR1 is SQVTM and CDR2 ANQGSEA. CDR3 size: 12 residues. CDR3 protein: CSVAPAYTEAFF. CDR3 in DNA: TGCAGCGTTGCACCGGCCTACACTGAAGCTTTCTTT.

This chain joins TRBV29-1 and TRBJ1-1; no clear D. In germline, CDR1 is SQVTM, CDR2 ANQGSEA. V was clipped by 1 base and J by 3 bases, with 9 bases between them. The CDR3 contains 13 residues. CDR3 DNA: TGCAGCGTTGAAGTCGACTGGGACACTGAAGCTTTCTTT. It yields the protein CSVEVDWDTEAFF.

This clonotype came up a few times. The rearrangement joins TRBV5-1 to TRBJ1-2; D call uncertain. The CDR3 runs to 13 residues. The ends were cut back, 0 bases at V and 4 bases at J, with 7 bases in the middle. Germline CDR1 is SGHRS and CDR2 is YFSETQ. The CDR3 spells CASSLGNLYGYTF. In DNA form, the CDR3 reads TGCGCCAGCAGCTTGGGAAACCTCTATGGCTACACCTTC.

This clonotype was observed a single time. CDR3 DNA: TGCAGTGCTACCGGGACAGGGGATGGGAACACTGAAGCTTTCTTT. Translating gives CSATGTGDGNTEAFF. This chain connects TRBV20-1 to TRBJ1-1, with 10 bases aligning to TRBD1. Germline values: CDR1 DFQATT, CDR2 SNEGSKA (reference sequence). The CDR3 totals 15 residues. Unmatched junction bases numbered 6, after V lost 4 bases and J lost 1 base.

The V gene is TRBV12-3 or TRBV12-4, the J gene TRBJ1-2; no firm D call. CDR3 length: 13 residues. V was trimmed by 7 bases and J by 5 bases, leaving 14 bases between them. The CDR3 sequence is CASTQRALYGYTF. The CDR3 DNA reads as TGTGCCAGCACCCAGAGGGCACTGTATGGCTACACCTTC.

This clonotype was counted once. One end of the junction varies from germline; a read error may be responsible. This chain links TRBV6-6 with TRBJ1-2; the D is unclear. CDR1 MNHNY and CDR2 SVGAGI come from the germline V gene (reference sequence). The CDR3 spans 14 residues. In DNA, the CDR3 is TGTACCAGGCGCCCTGGAGGGATGGGCTATGGCTACACCTTC. The encoded protein is CTRRPGGMGYGYTF.

V usage is TRBV6-2 or TRBV6-3 and J usage is TRBJ2-1, with 11 bases fitting TRBD2. The CDR3 consists of 15 residues. Germline loops: CDR1 MNHEY, CDR2 SVGEGT. Losses at the gene ends were 10 bases for V and 9 bases for J; bases not matched to a gene: 14. The CDR3 DNA sequence: TGTGCCACCTCGGGACTAGCGGAACAAGGGGCTGAGCAGTTCTTC. It codes for CATSGLAEQGAEQFF.

The rearrangement links TRBV9 to TRBJ2-7; unclear D gene. V lost 3 bases, J lost 0 bases, and 13 bases lay in between. CDR1 is SGDLS, CDR2 YYNGEE, per germline. This CDR3 comprises 15 residues. CDR3 sequence: CASSGATGLSYEQYF. In DNA form, the CDR3 reads TGTGCCAGCAGCGGGGCCACGGGCCTCTCCTACGAGCAGTACTTC.

This clonotype was observed a single time. CDR3 loop: CASSLRGLAGLSTDTQYF. In DNA, the CDR3 is TGTGCCAGCAGCCTAAGGGGACTAGCGGGGCTGTCCACAGATACGCAGTATTTT. The chain recombines TRBV7-2 with TRBJ2-3; 13 bases agree with TRBD2. CDR1 is SGHTA, CDR2 FQGNSA, per germline. V shed 5 bases and J 2 bases; nucleotides not matched to a gene: 10. The CDR3 length is 18 residues.

CDR3 protein: CASSPGRTYTQYF. The CDR3 region has the DNA TGTGCCAGCAGCCCCGGGCGCACGTATACGCAGTATTTT. V usage is TRBV9 and J usage is TRBJ2-3; D is unresolved. Trimming removed 4 bases from V and 7 bases from J, with 13 bases in between. This CDR3 region has 13 residues. The germline V gene encodes CDR1 SGDLS and CDR2 YYNGEE. Full variable domain (outside the CDR3, taken from reference TRBV9 and TRBJ2-3): DSGVTQTPKHLITATGQRVTLRCSPRSGDLSVYWYQQSLDQGLQFLIQYYNGEERAKGNILERFSAQQFPDLHSELNLSSLELGDSALYFCASSPGRTYTQYFGPGTRLTVL.

The chain links TRBV10-3 to TRBJ2-3; the match to TRBD2 covers 10 bases. V lost 3 bases and J lost 5; bases outside the gene matches: 14. The CDR3 is made up of 18 amino acids. Germline V CDR1 and CDR2: ENHRY, SYGVKD. The CDR3 DNA follows: TGTGCCATCAGTGACCCGACCTCTAGCGGGAGTGTTGTAGATACGCAGTATTTT. This gives the protein CAISDPTSSGSVVDTQYF.

The V and J genes are TRBV7-8 and TRBJ1-2, with D perhaps TRBD1 (5 bases). The CDR3 runs 17 residues. Germline-derived CDR1 and CDR2 are SGHVS and FQNEAQ. The V end was cut by 5 bases, the J end by 4 bases, with 23 bases between. The CDR3 nucleotides read TGTGCCAGCAGCCCCAGGTCCCGGGGGGTGGTTGGCTATGGCTACACCTTC. Residues: CASSPRSRGVVGYGYTF.

V and J are TRBV30 and TRBJ1-2, with D unclear. Germline CDR1 is GTSNPN and CDR2 is SVGIG (reference sequence). The CDR3 has 16 residues. V shed 1 base and J shed 4 bases, with 19 bases lying between them. The CDR3, as DNA: TGTGCCTGGAGTGACGCAAGGACTATACGAGGCTATGGCTACACCTTC. Translation gives CAWSDARTIRGYGYTF.

The chain recombines TRBV5-1 with TRBJ1-2; D perhaps matches TRBD1 (6 bases). CDR1 and CDR2 (germline): SGHRS, YFSETQ. V lost 0 bases and J 2 bases, leaving 11 bases between the germline ends. The CDR3 loop spans 15 amino acids. CDR3 amino acids: CASSLGEQGNYGYTF. For the CDR3, the DNA is TGCGCCAGCAGCTTGGGGGAACAGGGAAACTATGGCTACACCTTC.

This clonotype appeared a few times. One junction end disagrees with the germline gene, perhaps due to a read error. The chain combines TRBV29-1 with TRBJ2-1, with D perhaps being TRBD1 or TRBD2 (5 bases each). The germline CDR1 and CDR2 sequences are SQVTM and ANQGSEA. The CDR3 loop spans 14 amino acids. The chain's CDR3 is CSDTGTDSYNEQFF. Written as DNA, the CDR3 is TGTAGCGATACCGGGACGGATAGCTACAATGAGCAGTTCTTC.

This sequence joins TRBV29-1 and TRBJ2-1; D is perhaps TRBD1 or TRBD2 (5 bases each). This CDR3 spans 15 amino acids. The V gene's germline CDR1 is SQVTM and CDR2 ANQGSEA. Trimming cost V 5 bases and J 3 bases, with 17 bases left between them. The DNA of the CDR3 is TGCAGCGTTATGGGTGGGACCAGGTTCTACAATGAGCAGTTCTTC. Amino acid sequence: CSVMGGTRFYNEQFF.